This T cell receptor beta chain was identified in a study of T-cell memory formation after mild COVID-19. About the study: There were largely donor-specific TCR clusters. Study-wide points: The study found balanced CD4/CD8 in clones contracting day 15 to 85 and a CD4+ lean in later expanders.

This clonotype appeared a few times. Its antigen is undetermined. With 0 bases removed from V and 0 bases from J, the gap between germline ends came to 12 bases. The CDR3 covers 16 residues. From 5'RACE with constant-segment primers came TCR alpha and TCR beta cDNA libraries that carried sample barcodes and UMIs. TCRdb re-analysed the 5' RACE reads in MiXCR, keeping a single row per CDR3 protein. The sample comprises over 350,000 distinct CDR3 sequences, about a sixth of which are singletons, and 20% to 25% rests with the top ten. The sample consisted of PBMCs or a T cell subset sorted from them (not recorded which). The J gene is TRBJ2-7, the V gene TRBV12-3 or TRBV12-4; either TRBD1 or TRBD2 may fit D (6 bases each). The sequence derives from a man aged 18 to 35 who had mild COVID-19 (a few samples of this study predate the infection). Cell type and time point are not known. The CDR3 nucleotides are TGTGCCAGCAGTTTAGCGGGGGGCAGAGACTCCTACGAGCAGTACTTC. Encoded protein: CASSLAGGRDSYEQYF.